This T cell receptor beta chain is from a study of preoperative IRX-2 immunotherapy in early breast cancer. V was cut by 6 bases and J by 1 base, with 19 bases left in between. Germline CDR1 and CDR2: MNHGY and SAAAGT. This CDR3 is built from 18 residues. This table comes from immunoSEQ multiplex PCR, and its TCRdb copy is limited to in-frame clones, with some not included. The sample records about 98,000 clones, more than 80% being singletons. Treatment specified: preoperative locoregional IRX-2 cytokine immunotherapy. Preoperative locoregional IRX-2 cytokine immunotherapy was tested in the phase Ib source study.

The TCR was taken from a human donor with breast cancer. Specimen: tumor tissue, collected after IRX-2 immunotherapy. V is TRBV6-8 and J is TRBJ2-6, with D possibly TRBD2 on 7 matching bases. The CDR3 DNA reads TGTGCCAGCAGCTATAGAGGGGGGGCCTATTCTGGGGCCAACGTCCTGACTTTC. Its protein is CASSYRGGAYSGANVLTF.